These T cell receptor beta chains were read from a single sample in a study of identical twins. TCRdb re-called the 5' RACE reads with MiXCR, one entry per CDR3 protein. The sample records roughly 750,000 distinct CDR3 sequences, 21% being singletons. These records were also assigned to another study, of T cells expressing NK-cell markers.

The specimen was PBMCs. The receptors shown here come from a woman aged 18 to 35 in good health. Each CDR3 is given without its conserved first and last residue.

v_call	cdr3_aa
TRBV6-6	ASSSGAASTDTQY
TRBV12-3/TRBV12-4	ASRLRTGKGSEQY
TRBV12-3/TRBV12-4	ASTRGLAGMYNEQF
TRBV10-3	ATMAGKDQPQH
TRBV15	ATSGGITDTQY
TRBV20-1	SAREVTSGVGDTQY
TRBV6-5	ASSYVPGGEQY
TRBV2	ASRTLRVTESSYNEQF
TRBV10-3	AIRREGEETQY
TRBV12-3/TRBV12-4	ASSRRTSGSHEQF
TRBV2	ASSAEGARVTEAF
TRBV7-2	ASSFNALVSAEQY
TRBV5-5	ASSLRGPINSPLH
TRBV9	ASSLRSERPSTAKNIQY
TRBV20-1	SAEGPHQPQH
TRBV5-1	ASNDRGEAF
TRBV29-1	SSGTGVLTSSGNEQF
TRBV6-1	ASIEPGQSNYGYT
TRBV6-1	ASTPTVGRETQY
TRBV20-1	SAQDPSRGTDTQY
TRBV4-2	ASSQRMTGGRFQTQY
TRBV25-1	ASSELGGPYPTQY
TRBV11-1	ASSLVGGRAASYNEQF
TRBV6-1	ASRGGQGIYGYT